The source of this T cell receptor beta chain is a study of radiation and T cells in renal cell carcinoma. In its sample, this clone was seen a few times. The target antigen is unknown. CDR3 size: 15 residues. Per the germline V gene, CDR1 is LGHNA and CDR2 is YSLEER. V gave up 5 bases and J gave up 4 bases, with 15 bases separating them. The protocol was immunoSEQ multiplex PCR, while the TCRdb copy is restricted to in-frame clones and leaves out a portion. The sample carries thousands of clones, approximately 60% recorded once. Treatment here: treatment-naive control, cytoreductive nephrectomy. Treatment-naive patients without radiation supplied the control tumors at nephrectomy. Study conclusions and caveats: Top 100 clonotypes averaged around 50% in irradiated versus about 45% in nephrectomy-only tumors.

The clonotype was recovered from a man aged 60 to 69 with renal cell carcinoma. The sequences come from tumor tissue, collected from a patient whose treatment was nephrectomy without radiotherapy. The genes are TRBV4-3 and TRBJ1-3, with D possibly being TRBD1 (6 bases). For the CDR3, the DNA is TGCGCCAGCAGCACTACCAGGGGCGCGGGAAACACCATATATTTT. Its translation is CASSTTRGAGNTIYF.